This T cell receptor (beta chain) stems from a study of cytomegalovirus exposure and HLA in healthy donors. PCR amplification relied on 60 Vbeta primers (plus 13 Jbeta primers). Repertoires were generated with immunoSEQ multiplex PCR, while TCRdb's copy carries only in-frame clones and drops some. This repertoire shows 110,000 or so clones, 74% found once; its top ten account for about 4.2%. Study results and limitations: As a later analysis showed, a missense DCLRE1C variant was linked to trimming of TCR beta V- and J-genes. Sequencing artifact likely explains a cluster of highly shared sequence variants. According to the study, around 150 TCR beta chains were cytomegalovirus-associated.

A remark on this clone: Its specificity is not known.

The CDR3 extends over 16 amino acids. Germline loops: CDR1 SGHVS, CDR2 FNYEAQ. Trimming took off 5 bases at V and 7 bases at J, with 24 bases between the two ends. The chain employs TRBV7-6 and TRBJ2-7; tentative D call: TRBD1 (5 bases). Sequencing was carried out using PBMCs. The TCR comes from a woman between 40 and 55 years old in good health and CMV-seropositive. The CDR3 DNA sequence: TGTGCCAGCAGCCTTAGGGGCGGAGATACTACGGCGGAGCAGTACTTC. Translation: CASSLRGGDTTAEQYF.